A selection of T cell receptor beta chains follows, all from one sample in a study of blood T cell repertoires in COVID-19. Clones were read by immunoSEQ multiplex PCR, and TCRdb kept only the in-frame ones, dropping some. The table lists hundreds of thousands of clones, 86% of them singletons. The source material was peripheral blood. These TCRs come from a woman aged 60-75 years with COVID-19, enrolled during active disease. Both conserved end residues are part of each CDR3. The D gene is left open where the match is weak. Where a row states a size, it is once, few, many or the class of an expanded clone; other rows omit it.

TRBV6-5	.	TRBJ2-1	.	CASSYYQLSYNEQFF	TGTGCCAGCAGTTACTACCAACTCTCCTACAATGAGCAGTTCTTC
TRBV5-4	.	TRBJ2-3	.	CASSPLMSETSDTQYF	TGTGCCAGCAGCCCCCTGATGAGCGAAACATCAGATACGCAGTATTTT
TRBV11-2	once	TRBJ2-5	TRBD2	CASSPFEAGETQYF	TGTGCCAGCAGCCCATTCGAAGCGGGGGAGACCCAGTACTTC
TRBV19	.	TRBJ1-2	.	CASSDRGNYGYTF	TGTGCCAGTAGTGACCGGGGTAATTATGGCTACACCTTC
TRBV29-1	.	TRBJ2-7	TRBD2	CSVLLAGRGEQYF	TGCAGCGTGCTACTAGCGGGGAGGGGTGAGCAGTACTTC
TRBV5-1	.	TRBJ2-1	TRBD1	CASTSETGGINEQFF	TGCGCCAGCACTTCCGAGACAGGGGGCATTAATGAGCAGTTCTTC
TRBV5-1	.	TRBJ1-1	.	CASSSDDSMNTEAFF	TGCGCCAGCAGCTCAGACGACAGCATGAACACTGAAGCTTTCTTT
TRBV29-1	.	TRBJ1-1	TRBD1	CSVSGQHTEAFF	TGCAGCGTTTCGGGACAGCACACTGAAGCTTTCTTT
TRBV28	.	TRBJ1-2	.	CASSSRLSYTF	TGTGCCAGCAGCTCCCGTCTCTCCTACACCTTC
TRBV19	.	TRBJ2-7	TRBD2	CASRPSGGLSSYEQYF	TGTGCCAGTAGGCCTAGCGGGGGCCTAAGCTCCTACGAGCAGTACTTC
TRBV4-1	.	TRBJ1-2	.	CASSPQDSYGYTF	TGCGCCAGCAGCCCTCAAGACAGCTATGGCTACACCTTC
TRBV6-5	.	TRBJ1-2	TRBD1	CASSPTGMSYGYTF	TGTGCCAGCAGTCCGACAGGGATGAGCTATGGCTACACCTTC
TRBV11-2	once	TRBJ2-5	TRBD2	CASSLGNSGGQETQYF	TGTGCCAGCAGCTTAGGAAATAGCGGGGGCCAGGAGACCCAGTACTTC
TRBV6-2/TRBV6-3	.	TRBJ1-2	TRBD1	CASSYLTGGYGYTF	TGTGCCAGCAGTTACCTGACAGGGGGATATGGCTACACCTTC
TRBV19	.	TRBJ1-2	TRBD1	CASSVGQLYGYTF	TGTGCCAGTAGTGTGGGACAGCTCTATGGCTACACCTTC
TRBV7-3	once	TRBJ2-3	TRBD2	CASSLLAEVTDTQYF	TGTGCCAGCAGCTTACTAGCGGAGGTCACAGATACGCAGTATTTT
TRBV10-3	.	TRBJ2-7	TRBD1	CAIKPGQGDTYEQYF	TGTGCCATCAAACCGGGACAGGGGGACACCTACGAGCAGTACTTC
TRBV5-8	once	TRBJ1-5	.	CASSLVLGLSPPQHF	TGTGCCAGCAGCTTGGTACTAGGGCTCAGTCCGCCCCAGCATTTT
TRBV7-3	.	TRBJ2-7	TRBD1	CASSSETGGTRYEQYF	TGTGCCAGCAGTTCCGAGACAGGGGGCACCCGCTACGAGCAGTACTTC
TRBV2	.	TRBJ1-1	TRBD1	CASIKTPGQVLDTEAFF	TGTGCCAGCATTAAGACACCGGGACAGGTCTTGGACACTGAAGCTTTCTTT
TRBV7-2	.	TRBJ1-3	.	CASSLTQAGASGNTIYF	TGTGCCAGCAGCTTAACCCAGGCGGGGGCGAGTGGAAACACCATATATTTT
TRBV2	few	TRBJ1-1	.	CASTRTGMNTEAFF	TGTGCCAGCACTAGAACAGGAATGAACACTGAAGCTTTCTTT
TRBV7-9	few	TRBJ1-2	TRBD1	CASSLDRDSYGYTF	TGTGCCAGCAGCTTAGATAGGGACAGCTATGGCTACACCTTC
TRBV15	.	TRBJ1-6	TRBD1	CATSRDRGTSPLHF	TGTGCCACCAGCAGGGACAGGGGAACCTCACCCCTCCACTTT
TRBV19	.	TRBJ2-3	TRBD2	CASSTTSGGVTDTQYF	TGTGCCAGTAGTACGACTAGCGGGGGGGTCACAGATACGCAGTATTTT
TRBV7-2	once	TRBJ2-7	.	CASRTTGSHEQYF	TGTGCCAGCAGAACTACAGGGTCCCACGAGCAGTACTTC
TRBV27	.	TRBJ1-4	.	CASSFIPIQGKLFF	TGTGCCAGCAGTTTTATCCCAATTCAGGGGAAACTGTTTTTT
TRBV5-1	.	TRBJ1-5	.	CASSKGDSNQPQHF	TGCGCCAGCAGCAAAGGGGATAGCAATCAGCCCCAGCATTTT
TRBV4-1	few	TRBJ1-1	TRBD1	CASSPGQGTNTEAFF	TGCGCCAGCAGTCCCGGACAGGGAACGAACACTGAAGCTTTCTTT
TRBV5-1	.	TRBJ1-2	.	CASSYLQGNYGYTF	TGCGCCAGCAGCTACCTACAGGGTAACTATGGCTACACCTTC
TRBV6-5	.	TRBJ2-1	TRBD1	CASRQTGALFDEQFF	TGTGCCAGCAGACAGACAGGGGCATTATTCGATGAGCAGTTCTTC
TRBV7-2	.	TRBJ1-2	TRBD1	CASSLGQGAFRDGYTF	TGTGCCAGCAGCTTGGGACAGGGGGCTTTCCGTGATGGCTACACCTTC
TRBV10-3	.	TRBJ2-7	.	CAIGKGGSYEQYF	TGTGCCATCGGAAAGGGAGGCTCCTACGAGCAGTACTTC
TRBV12-3/TRBV12-4	.	TRBJ1-1	.	CASRYWSTEAFF	TGTGCCAGCAGGTATTGGAGCACTGAAGCTTTCTTT
TRBV12-3/TRBV12-4	.	TRBJ1-2	TRBD1	CASSDRGGYTF	TGTGCCAGCAGTGACAGGGGGGGCTACACCTTC